This is a list of T cell receptor beta chains from one sample in a study of CD8 T cells in ankylosing spondylitis. TCRdb redid the calling of the 5' RACE reads with MiXCR, one entry per CDR3 protein. The sample lists 700,000 to 1,000,000 distinct CDR3 sequences; approximately 10% were seen once. Sequencing was carried out using blood, either unsorted or a sorted T cell fraction (not recorded which). The receptors were sampled from a male donor with ankylosing spondylitis. The CDR3 runs from the conserved cysteine through the conserved F or W. Fields, in order: CDR3 DNA, CDR3 protein, clone size, J gene, V gene, D gene. A D gene is named only where the DNA matches it firmly. Size is omitted from some rows. Given values are once, few, many or a class for expanded clones.

CDR3nt: TGCGCCAGCAGCCCGTCGTGGGTCACTGAAGCTTTCTTT
CDR3aa: CASSPSWVTEAFF
abundance: .
j_gene: TRBJ1-1
v_gene: TRBV5-1
d_gene: .

CDR3nt: TGTGCCAGCAGAGATACCGGGACAGGGAACACTGAAGCTTTCTTT
CDR3aa: CASRDTGTGNTEAFF
abundance: .
j_gene: TRBJ1-1
v_gene: TRBV7-2
d_gene: TRBD1

CDR3nt: TGTGCCAGCAAAAAAGGGGGATCACACTATGGCTACACCTTC
CDR3aa: CASKKGGSHYGYTF
abundance: few
j_gene: TRBJ1-2
v_gene: TRBV6-1
d_gene: .

CDR3nt: TGCAGTGCTGAAGGTGCTAGCGGTCAAAGCACCGGGGAGCTGTTTTTT
CDR3aa: CSAEGASGQSTGELFF
abundance: many
j_gene: TRBJ2-2
v_gene: TRBV20-1
d_gene: TRBD2

CDR3nt: TGCGCCAGCACCCCAAGGGGGGGGACAGGGTCGTCAAATGAGCAGTTCTTC
CDR3aa: CASTPRGGTGSSNEQFF
abundance: .
j_gene: TRBJ2-1
v_gene: TRBV10-2
d_gene: TRBD1

CDR3nt: TGTGCCAGCAAGAGGCTTAAAGGCCCTGGTGAAGCTTTCTTT
CDR3aa: CASKRLKGPGEAFF
abundance: .
j_gene: TRBJ1-1
v_gene: TRBV9
d_gene: .

CDR3nt: TGTGCCAGCAGTCCTTGGGCGGGAGGCACAGATACGCAGTATTTT
CDR3aa: CASSPWAGGTDTQYF
abundance: few
j_gene: TRBJ2-3
v_gene: TRBV12-3/TRBV12-4
d_gene: TRBD2

CDR3nt: TGTGCCAGCAGTATGATCCTGGGAGGCGAAAAACTGTTTTTT
CDR3aa: CASSMILGGEKLFF
abundance: many
j_gene: TRBJ1-4
v_gene: TRBV12-3/TRBV12-4
d_gene: .

CDR3nt: TGTGCCAGCAGCCCCCGAGTAGCGGGGTCCACAGATACGCAGTATTTT
CDR3aa: CASSPRVAGSTDTQYF
abundance: .
j_gene: TRBJ2-3
v_gene: TRBV7-2
d_gene: TRBD2

CDR3nt: TGCAGTGCTAGAATAGGGGGGGCAAATCAGCCCCAGCATTTT
CDR3aa: CSARIGGANQPQHF
abundance: .
j_gene: TRBJ1-5
v_gene: TRBV20-1
d_gene: .

CDR3nt: TGTGCCAGCAGTTTCCCGACAGGGATGGCCACTGAAGCTTTCTTT
CDR3aa: CASSFPTGMATEAFF
abundance: many
j_gene: TRBJ1-1
v_gene: TRBV6-2/TRBV6-3
d_gene: TRBD1

CDR3nt: TGCAGTGCTAGAGATCCGTGGCGGTTCTTC
CDR3aa: CSARDPWRFF
abundance: .
j_gene: TRBJ2-1
v_gene: TRBV20-1
d_gene: .

CDR3nt: TGCGCCAGCAGCCCCGCCCTAGCGGGGGTTTTGGCCGGGGCCAACGTCCTGACTTTC
CDR3aa: CASSPALAGVLAGANVLTF
abundance: few
j_gene: TRBJ2-6
v_gene: TRBV4-3
d_gene: TRBD2

CDR3nt: TGCAGCCCATGGGCCGAGGGAGAGCAGTTCTTC
CDR3aa: CSPWAEGEQFF
abundance: .
j_gene: TRBJ2-1
v_gene: TRBV20-1
d_gene: .

CDR3nt: TGTGCCAGCTCATCCCCCTCCCCCACCGGGGAGCTGTTTTTT
CDR3aa: CASSSPSPTGELFF
abundance: .
j_gene: TRBJ2-2
v_gene: TRBV18
d_gene: .

CDR3nt: TGTGCCAGCACCCGGACACTTAGCAATCAGCCCCAGCATTTT
CDR3aa: CASTRTLSNQPQHF
abundance: .
j_gene: TRBJ1-5
v_gene: TRBV6-1
d_gene: .